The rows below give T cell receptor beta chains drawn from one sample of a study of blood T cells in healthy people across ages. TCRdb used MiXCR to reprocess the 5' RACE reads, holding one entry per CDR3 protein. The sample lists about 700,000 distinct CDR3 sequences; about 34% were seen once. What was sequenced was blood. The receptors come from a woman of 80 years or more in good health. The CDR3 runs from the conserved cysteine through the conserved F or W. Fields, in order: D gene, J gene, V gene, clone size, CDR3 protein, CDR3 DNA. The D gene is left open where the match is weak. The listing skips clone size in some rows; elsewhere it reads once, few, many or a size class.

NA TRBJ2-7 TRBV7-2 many CASSSTGNHYEQYF TGTGCCAGCAGCTCCACCGGGAACCACTACGAGCAGTACTTC
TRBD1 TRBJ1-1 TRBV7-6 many CASSLAGGAGTEAFF TGTGCCAGCAGCTTAGCAGGGGGCGCGGGCACTGAAGCTTTCTTT
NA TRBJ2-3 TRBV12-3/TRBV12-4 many CASITNGGVGTDTQYF TGTGCCAGCATAACCAATGGCGGGGTTGGAACAGATACGCAGTATTTT
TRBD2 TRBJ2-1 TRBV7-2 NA CASSRGLAGAVGYNEQFF TGTGCCAGCAGCCGAGGACTAGCGGGAGCAGTAGGTTACAATGAGCAGTTCTTC
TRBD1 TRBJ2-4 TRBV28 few CASSLSGTGTVIQYF TGTGCCAGCAGTCTATCCGGGACAGGGACGGTCATTCAGTACTTC
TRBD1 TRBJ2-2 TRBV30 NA CAWSATGGSTGELFF TGTGCCTGGAGTGCAACAGGGGGATCGACCGGGGAGCTGTTTTTT
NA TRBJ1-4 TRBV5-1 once CASSLSGSTNEKLFF TGCGCCAGCAGCTTAAGTGGGTCAACTAATGAAAAACTGTTTTTT
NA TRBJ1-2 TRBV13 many CASSPFQTRENGYTF TGTGCCAGCAGCCCATTCCAGACTAGGGAGAATGGCTACACCTTC
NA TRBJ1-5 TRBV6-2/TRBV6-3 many CASSFPPQPSNQPQHF TGTGCCAGCAGCTTTCCCCCGCAGCCTAGCAATCAGCCCCAGCATTTT
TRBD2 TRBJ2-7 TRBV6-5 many CASSYSIGGSSGYEQYF TGTGCCAGCAGTTACTCGATTGGGGGATCTAGCGGCTACGAGCAGTACTTC
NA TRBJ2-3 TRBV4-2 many CASSQDVALGADTQYF TGTGCCAGCAGTCAAGATGTAGCTCTGGGGGCAGATACGCAGTATTTT
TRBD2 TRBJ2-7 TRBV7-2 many CASSLDTGGGATYEQYF TGTGCCAGCAGCTTAGACACGGGCGGGGGGGCCACATACGAGCAGTACTTC
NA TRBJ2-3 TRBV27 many CASSSHRGGPSTDTQYF TGTGCCAGCAGTTCCCATAGGGGGGGGCCTTCCACAGATACGCAGTATTTT
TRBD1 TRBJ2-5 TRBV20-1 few CGAMTTGTAQETQYF TGCGGTGCTATGACGACTGGGACAGCCCAAGAGACCCAGTACTTC
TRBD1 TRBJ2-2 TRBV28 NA CATGTVNTGELFF TGTGCAACCGGGACAGTGAACACCGGGGAGCTGTTTTTT
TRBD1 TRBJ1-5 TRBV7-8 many CASSLGTGANSNQPQHF TGTGCCAGCAGCTTAGGTACAGGGGCCAATAGCAATCAGCCCCAGCATTTT
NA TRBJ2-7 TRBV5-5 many CASSLGGSYSYEQYF TGTGCCAGCAGCTTGGGGGGTTCCTACTCCTACGAGCAGTACTTC
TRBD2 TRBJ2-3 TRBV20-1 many CASGGEVGTDTQYF TGTGCTAGCGGGGGGGAAGTCGGCACAGATACGCAGTATTTT
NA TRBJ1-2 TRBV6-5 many CASSSTGSYGYTF TGTGCCAGCAGCTCCACAGGGTCCTATGGCTACACCTTC
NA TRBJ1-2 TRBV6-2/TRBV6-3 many CASTNRRPANYGYTF TGTGCCAGCACTAACCGACGGCCAGCTAACTATGGCTACACCTTC
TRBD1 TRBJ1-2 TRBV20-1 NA CSARDPDRPSGYTF TGCAGTGCTAGAGACCCGGACAGGCCTTCCGGCTACACCTTC
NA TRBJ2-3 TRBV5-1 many CASSPLERDADTQYF TGCGCCAGCAGCCCCCTAGAGAGGGACGCAGATACGCAGTATTTT
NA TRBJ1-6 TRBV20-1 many CSARDVGGNSPLHF TGCAGTGCTAGAGATGTGGGGGGTAATTCACCCCTCCACTTT